The sequence of this TCR beta chain was determined in a study of CD39 and CD103 CD8 tumor-infiltrating T cells. Study-level points and caveats: DP CD8 TILs appeared more oligoclonal than DN and SP CD8 TILs and blood memory CD8 T cells.

At sample collection, these patients were off therapy. T lymphocytes were negatively selected, with EpCAM beads added for tumor-infiltrating lymphocytes. Memory CD8 T cells were sorted as CD8+CD4-CD45RA-, any CCR7 status. The table came from immunoSEQ multiplex PCR; TCRdb's copy has only in-frame clones and leaves some out. This sample has about 17,000 clones; about 89% occur once, and the top ten carry more than 4%. There are 15 residues in the CDR3. The germline V gene encodes CDR1 MNHEY and CDR2 SMNVEV (reference sequence). V gave up 6 bases and J gave up 2 bases, with 17 bases separating them. Turning to this clone: Its specificity is not known.

The specimen was CD8+ T cells sorted from blood. As for subset: total memory CD8 T cells (CD45RA-CCR7+/-) from blood or uninvolved lymph node. V and J are TRBV27 and TRBJ2-7; no reliable D call. This receptor was obtained from a human donor with head and neck squamous cell carcinoma. CDR3 DNA sequence: TGTGCCAGCAGCCGACCGGGCCCCAGAGCCTACGAGCAGTACTTC. This sequence encodes CASSRPGPRAYEQYF.